This T cell receptor (beta chain) was captured in a study of Graves' ophthalmopathy and Graves' hyperthyroidism. The germline V gene encodes CDR1 DFQATT and CDR2 SNEGSKA (reference sequence). V was clipped by 0 bases and J by 5 bases, with 14 bases between them. The CDR3 length is 15 residues. Scientists amplified the TCR beta CDR3 regions from RNA transcripts. RT-PCR was first run with HTBI primers, then multiplex PCR in a second round. Each CDR3 protein gets one entry after TCRdb re-called the multiplex PCR reads with MiXCR. The sample records hundreds of thousands of distinct CDR3 sequences, 20% to 25% being singletons.

The sequence derives from a woman in her forties or fifties with Graves' ophthalmopathy. What was sequenced was peripheral blood. The V call is TRBV20-1, the J call TRBJ1-5, with a possible D match to TRBD1 (6 bases). In nucleotides, the CDR3 is TGCAGTGCTAGAGATAGCAGGGCAGGGGATCAGCCCCAGCATTTT. It yields the protein CSARDSRAGDQPQHF.